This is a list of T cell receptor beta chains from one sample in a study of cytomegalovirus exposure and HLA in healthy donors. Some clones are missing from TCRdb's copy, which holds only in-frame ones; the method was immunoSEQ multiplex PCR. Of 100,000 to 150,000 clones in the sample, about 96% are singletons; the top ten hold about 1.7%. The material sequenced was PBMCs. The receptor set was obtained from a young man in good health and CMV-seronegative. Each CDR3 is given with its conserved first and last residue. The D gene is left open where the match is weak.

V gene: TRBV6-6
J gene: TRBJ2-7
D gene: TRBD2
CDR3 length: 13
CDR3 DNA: TGTGCCAGCAGTTACCTAGCGGGGCTCGAGCAGTACTTC
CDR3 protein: CASSYLAGLEQYF

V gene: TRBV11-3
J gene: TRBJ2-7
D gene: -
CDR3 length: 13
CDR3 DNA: TGTGCCAGCAGCTTAGAGAACGAGGACGAGCAGTACTTC
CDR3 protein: CASSLENEDEQYF

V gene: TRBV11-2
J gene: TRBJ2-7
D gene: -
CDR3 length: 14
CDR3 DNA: TGTGCCAGCAGCGCACCGGGTCCATCAAACGAGCAGTACTTC
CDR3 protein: CASSAPGPSNEQYF

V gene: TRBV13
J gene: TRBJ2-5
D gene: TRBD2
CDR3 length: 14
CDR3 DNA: TGTGCCAGCAGCGGCCGGGACTATCAAGAGACCCAGTACTTC
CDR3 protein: CASSGRDYQETQYF

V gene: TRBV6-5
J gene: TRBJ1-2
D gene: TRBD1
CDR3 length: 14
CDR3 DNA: TGTGCCAGCAGTTACTCACAGGGGCGCTATGGCTACACCTTC
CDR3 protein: CASSYSQGRYGYTF

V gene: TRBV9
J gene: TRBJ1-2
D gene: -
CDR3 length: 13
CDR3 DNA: TGTGCCAGCAGCACCGGTGGGGGGGATGGCTACACCTTC
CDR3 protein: CASSTGGGDGYTF

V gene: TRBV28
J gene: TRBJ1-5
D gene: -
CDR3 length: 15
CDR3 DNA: TGTGCCAGCAGCAGCCCGGGACAACAGAATCAGCCCCAGCATTTT
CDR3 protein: CASSSPGQQNQPQHF

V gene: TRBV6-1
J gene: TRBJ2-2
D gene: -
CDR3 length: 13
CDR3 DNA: TGTGCCAGCAGTGAACATAACACCGGGGAGCTGTTTTTT
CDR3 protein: CASSEHNTGELFF

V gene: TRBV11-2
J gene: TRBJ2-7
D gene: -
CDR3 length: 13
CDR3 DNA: TGTGCCAGCAGCTTGCGGGCCTCCTACGAGCAGTACTTC
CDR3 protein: CASSLRASYEQYF

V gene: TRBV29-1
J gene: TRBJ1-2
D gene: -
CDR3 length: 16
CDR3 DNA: TGCAGCGGCCAGGGGCAGGATGTTGTGGAGAGTGAAGGCTACACCTTC
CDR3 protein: CSGQGQDVVESEGYTF